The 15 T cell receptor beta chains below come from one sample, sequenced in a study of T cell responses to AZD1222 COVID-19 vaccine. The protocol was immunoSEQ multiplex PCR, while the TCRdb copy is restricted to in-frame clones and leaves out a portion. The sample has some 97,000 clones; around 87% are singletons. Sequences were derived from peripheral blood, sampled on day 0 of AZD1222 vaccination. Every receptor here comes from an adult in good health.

The CDR3 is CASSTGTGADTIYF. CDR3 nucleotides: TGTGCCAGCTCAACGGGGACAGGGGCGGACACCATATATTTT. The gene calls are TRBV18 and TRBJ1-3, with 10 bases lining up with TRBD1. With 5 bases clipped from V and 8 bases from J, the junction kept 6 bases outside the gene matches. The germline V gene encodes CDR1 KGHSH and CDR2 LQKENI. The length of the CDR3 is 14 residues. Full variable domain (rest looked up from reference TRBV18 and TRBJ1-3): NAGVMQNPRHLVRRRGQEARLRCSPMKGHSHVYWYRQLPEEGLKFMVYLQKENIIDESGMPKERFSAEFPKEGPSILRIQQVVRGDSAAYFCASSTGTGADTIYFGEGSWLTVV.

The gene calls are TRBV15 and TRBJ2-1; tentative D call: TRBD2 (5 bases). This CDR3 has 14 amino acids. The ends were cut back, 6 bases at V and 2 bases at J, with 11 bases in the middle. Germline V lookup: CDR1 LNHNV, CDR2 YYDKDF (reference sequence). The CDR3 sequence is CATSSWGAYNEQFF. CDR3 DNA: TGTGCCACCAGTTCGTGGGGAGCCTACAATGAGCAGTTCTTC.

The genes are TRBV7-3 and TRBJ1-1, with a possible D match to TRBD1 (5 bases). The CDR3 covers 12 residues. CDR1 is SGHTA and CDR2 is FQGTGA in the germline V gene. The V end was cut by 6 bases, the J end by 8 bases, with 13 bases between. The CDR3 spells CASRSDRGEAFF. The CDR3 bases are TGTGCCAGCAGAAGTGACAGAGGGGAAGCTTTCTTT.

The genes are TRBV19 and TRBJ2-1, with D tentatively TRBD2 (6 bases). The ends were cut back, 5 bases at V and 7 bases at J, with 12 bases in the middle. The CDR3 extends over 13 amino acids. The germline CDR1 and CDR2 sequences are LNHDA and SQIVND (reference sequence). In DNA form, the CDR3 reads TGTGCCAGTAGTCCTGGTCTAGCGAATGAGCAGTTCTTC. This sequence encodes CASSPGLANEQFF.

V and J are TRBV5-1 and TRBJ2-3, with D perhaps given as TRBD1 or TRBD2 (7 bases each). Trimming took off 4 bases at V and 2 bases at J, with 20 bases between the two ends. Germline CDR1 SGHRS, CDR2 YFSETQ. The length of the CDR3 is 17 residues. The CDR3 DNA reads TGCGCCAGCAGCCTCCAGGGGGGCGGGAGACACACAGATACGCAGTATTTT. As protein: CASSLQGGGRHTDTQYF.

The CDR3 is CASRSPTQTGNTIYF. The CDR3 DNA reads TGTGCCAGCAGATCACCTACGCAGACGGGGAACACCATATATTTT. J is TRBJ1-3 and V is TRBV6-5, with unresolved D. The germline V gene encodes CDR1 MNHEY and CDR2 SVGAGI. CDR3 length equals 15 residues. Trimming stripped 6 bases from V and 7 bases from J, with 19 bases between.

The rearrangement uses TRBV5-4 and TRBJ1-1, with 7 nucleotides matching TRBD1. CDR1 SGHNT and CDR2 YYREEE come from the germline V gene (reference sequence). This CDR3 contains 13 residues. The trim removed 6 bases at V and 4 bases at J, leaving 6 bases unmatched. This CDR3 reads CASNLPGGTEAFF. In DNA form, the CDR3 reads TGTGCCAGCAACCTTCCAGGGGGCACTGAAGCTTTCTTT.

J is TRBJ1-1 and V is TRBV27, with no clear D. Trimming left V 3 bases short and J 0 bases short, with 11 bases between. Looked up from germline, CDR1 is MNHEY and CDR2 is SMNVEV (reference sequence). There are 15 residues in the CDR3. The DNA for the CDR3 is TGTGCCAGCAGTTTCTTTCCAGGTTTGAACACTGAAGCTTTCTTT. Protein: CASSFFPGLNTEAFF.

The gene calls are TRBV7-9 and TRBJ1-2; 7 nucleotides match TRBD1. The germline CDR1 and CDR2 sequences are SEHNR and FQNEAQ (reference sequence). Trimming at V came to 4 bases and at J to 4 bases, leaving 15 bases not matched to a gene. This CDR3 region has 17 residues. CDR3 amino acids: CASSSLRKTGSTYGYTF. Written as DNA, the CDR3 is TGTGCCAGCAGCTCCCTACGGAAGACAGGGTCTACCTATGGCTACACCTTC.

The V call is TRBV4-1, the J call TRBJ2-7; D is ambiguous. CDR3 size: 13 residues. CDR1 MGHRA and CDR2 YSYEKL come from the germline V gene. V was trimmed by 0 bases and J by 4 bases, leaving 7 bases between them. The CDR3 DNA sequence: TGCGCCAGCAGCCAAGATCCCCGTTACGAGCAGTACTTC. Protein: CASSQDPRYEQYF.

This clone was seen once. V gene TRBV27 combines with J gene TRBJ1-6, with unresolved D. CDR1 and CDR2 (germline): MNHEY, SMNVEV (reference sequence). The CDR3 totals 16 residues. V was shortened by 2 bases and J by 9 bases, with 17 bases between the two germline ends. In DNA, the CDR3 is TGTGCCAGCAGTTTAGAGCCCCCGCCATATCGTTCACCCCTCCACTTT. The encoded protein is CASSLEPPPYRSPLHF.

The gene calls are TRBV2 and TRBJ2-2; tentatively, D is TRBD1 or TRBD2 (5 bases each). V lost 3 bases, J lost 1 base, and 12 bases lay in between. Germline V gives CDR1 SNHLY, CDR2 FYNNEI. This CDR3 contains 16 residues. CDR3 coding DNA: TGTGCCAGCAGTGAGGGGGAATACAGGAACACCGGGGAGCTGTTTTTT. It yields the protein CASSEGEYRNTGELFF.

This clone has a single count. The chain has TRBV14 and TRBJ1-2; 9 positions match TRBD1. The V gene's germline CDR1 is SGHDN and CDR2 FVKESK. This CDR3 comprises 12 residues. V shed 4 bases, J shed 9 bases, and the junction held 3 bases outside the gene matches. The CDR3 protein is CASSRDRARYTF. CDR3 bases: TGTGCCAGCAGCCGGGACAGGGCTCGCTACACCTTC.

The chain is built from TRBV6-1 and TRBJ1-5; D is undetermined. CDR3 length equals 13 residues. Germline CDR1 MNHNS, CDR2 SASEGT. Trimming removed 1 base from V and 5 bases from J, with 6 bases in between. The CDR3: CASSEEWDQPQHF. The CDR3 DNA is TGTGCCAGCAGTGAAGAATGGGATCAGCCCCAGCATTTT.

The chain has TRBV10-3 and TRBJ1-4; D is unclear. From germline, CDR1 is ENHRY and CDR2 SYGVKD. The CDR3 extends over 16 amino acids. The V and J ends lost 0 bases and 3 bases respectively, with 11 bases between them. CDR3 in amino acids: CAISESSGVANEKLFF. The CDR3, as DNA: TGTGCCATCAGTGAGTCTTCTGGGGTGGCTAATGAAAAACTGTTTTTT.